One sample yielded the 6 T cell receptor beta chains listed below, sequenced in a study of cytomegalovirus exposure and HLA in healthy donors. The primer mix had 60 Vbeta and 13 Jbeta primers. Repertoires were generated with immunoSEQ multiplex PCR, while TCRdb's copy carries only in-frame clones and drops some. Altogether 100,000 to 120,000 clones are present, around three quarters being singletons, with the ten largest covering 1.3%. The sequenced sample was PBMCs. Every receptor here comes from a woman in her 30s in good health and CMV-seronegative.

This clone was seen more than once but under ten times. The V gene is TRBV5-6, the J gene TRBJ2-7, with D possibly matching TRBD2 (6 bases). V was pared by 0 bases and J by 4 bases, with 11 bases between. This CDR3 spans 14 amino acids. Germline-derived CDR1 and CDR2 are SGHDT and YYEEEE. CDR3 DNA: TGTGCCAGCAGCTTGGCCGGCGGGACTTACGAGCAGTACTTC. Its translation: CASSLAGGTYEQYF.

The J gene is TRBJ2-2, the V gene TRBV2, with 10 bases fitting TRBD2. Trimming took 5 bases from V and 4 from J; bases not matched to a gene: 13. This CDR3 is built from 18 residues. Per germline, CDR1 SNHLY and CDR2 FYNNEI. CDR3 nucleotide sequence: TGTGCCAGCAGTCAGAGAGTAGCGGGGGGTATTGGCACCGGGGAGCTGTTTTTT. Translation: CASSQRVAGGIGTGELFF.

The chain has TRBV28 and TRBJ1-1; the D is unclear. The ends were cut back, 7 bases at V and 6 bases at J, with 21 bases in the middle. CDR1 and CDR2 (germline): MDHEN, SYDVKM. The CDR3 contains 15 residues. CDR3 in DNA: TGTGCCAGCACCCGCCCACTAGGTAGGGCGGCTGAAGCTTTCTTT. Its protein product is CASTRPLGRAAEAFF.

V gene TRBV7-8 combines with J gene TRBJ2-2; 12 positions match TRBD2. Per the germline V gene, CDR1 is SGHVS and CDR2 is FQNEAQ. CDR3 length: 18 amino acids. J was trimmed by 0 bases and V by 10 bases; bases with no gene match: 12. The CDR3 nucleotides are TGTGCCAACACCCGAGGACTAGCGGGGCCTTCGAACACCGGGGAGCTGTTTTTT. Amino acids: CANTRGLAGPSNTGELFF.

In this sample, this clone turned up a few times. The V gene is TRBV25-1, the J gene TRBJ1-1; the D gene is possibly TRBD1 (5 bases). The germline V and J ends were trimmed by 3 bases and 6 bases, with 14 bases remaining between them. Per germline, CDR1 MGHDK and CDR2 SYGVNS. The CDR3 is made up of 14 amino acids. In DNA, the CDR3 is TGTGCCAGCAGTGATCCAGGGCGAGGCGCTGAAGCTTTCTTT. Translating gives CASSDPGRGAEAFF.

The chain joins TRBV4-3 to TRBJ1-6; TRBD1 agrees at 7 bases. CDR1 and CDR2 from the germline V gene are LGHNA and YSLEER. The CDR3 runs to 15 residues. V lost 6 bases to trimming and J lost 5 bases; unmatched junction nucleotides: 7. The CDR3, as DNA: TGCGCCAGCAGTCATGGGACAGTAAATAATTCACCCCTCCACTTT. Protein product: CASSHGTVNNSPLHF.